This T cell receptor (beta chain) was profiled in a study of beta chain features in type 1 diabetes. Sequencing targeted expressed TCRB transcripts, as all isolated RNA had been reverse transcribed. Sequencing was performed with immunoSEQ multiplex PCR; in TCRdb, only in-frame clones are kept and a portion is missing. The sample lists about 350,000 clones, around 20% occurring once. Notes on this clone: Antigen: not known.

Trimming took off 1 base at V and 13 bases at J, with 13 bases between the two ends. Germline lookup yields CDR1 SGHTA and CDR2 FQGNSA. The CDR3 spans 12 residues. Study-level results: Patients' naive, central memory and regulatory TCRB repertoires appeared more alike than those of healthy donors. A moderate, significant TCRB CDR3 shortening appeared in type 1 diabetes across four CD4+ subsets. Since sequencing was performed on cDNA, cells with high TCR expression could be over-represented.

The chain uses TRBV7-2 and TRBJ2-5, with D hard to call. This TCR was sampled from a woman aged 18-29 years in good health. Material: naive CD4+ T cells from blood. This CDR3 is CASSLDTAMAYF. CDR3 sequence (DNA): TGTGCCAGCAGCTTAGACACAGCTATGGCGTACTTC.